A selection of T cell receptor beta chains follows, all from one sample in a study of T-cell memory formation after mild COVID-19. MiXCR, applied by TCRdb to the 5' RACE reads, yields one record per CDR3 protein. The data show about 430,000 distinct CDR3 sequences, approximately 25% seen once. Sequencing used PBMCs or a T cell subset sorted from them (not recorded which). The receptors stem from an adult woman who had mild COVID-19 (a few samples of this study predate the infection). Cell type and time point are not known. Each CDR3 is given with its conserved first and last residue. The order of the fields is CDR3 protein, CDR3 length, V gene, clone size. The size field is filled for only some rows; it gives once, few, many or a size class.

cdr3_aa: CASRTGVEQYF
cdr3_length: 11
v_call: TRBV25-1
clone_size: NA

cdr3_aa: CASSPLAEKNNEQFF
cdr3_length: 15
v_call: TRBV28
clone_size: NA

cdr3_aa: CASSLVTTEAFF
cdr3_length: 12
v_call: TRBV7-8
clone_size: few

cdr3_aa: CASSVHAGELFF
cdr3_length: 12
v_call: TRBV25-1
clone_size: NA

cdr3_aa: CASSLYRPETDTQYF
cdr3_length: 15
v_call: TRBV7-3
clone_size: NA

cdr3_aa: CASSQDIRGRGNEQFF
cdr3_length: 16
v_call: TRBV4-3
clone_size: few

cdr3_aa: CASSGPGSGTEQYF
cdr3_length: 14
v_call: TRBV7-9
clone_size: NA

cdr3_aa: CASSQGGGHSGANVLTF
cdr3_length: 17
v_call: TRBV4-1
clone_size: few

cdr3_aa: CASSLDIYGYTF
cdr3_length: 12
v_call: TRBV2
clone_size: few

cdr3_aa: CASSLVYGGVNTGELFF
cdr3_length: 17
v_call: TRBV7-2
clone_size: few

cdr3_aa: CASSRNGRNSPLHF
cdr3_length: 14
v_call: TRBV4-2
clone_size: NA

cdr3_aa: CASSGQGASSYNEQFF
cdr3_length: 16
v_call: TRBV5-1
clone_size: few

cdr3_aa: CASSEVGGGGQPQHF
cdr3_length: 15
v_call: TRBV6-1
clone_size: few

cdr3_aa: CASSFSPDTQYF
cdr3_length: 12
v_call: TRBV5-1
clone_size: few

cdr3_aa: CSAKAGQGSQNEQFF
cdr3_length: 15
v_call: TRBV20-1
clone_size: many

cdr3_aa: CASTPNRASYGYTF
cdr3_length: 14
v_call: TRBV12-3/TRBV12-4
clone_size: NA

cdr3_aa: CSVEEPESYEQYF
cdr3_length: 13
v_call: TRBV29-1
clone_size: NA

cdr3_aa: CASSLQGPFADTQYF
cdr3_length: 15
v_call: TRBV5-1
clone_size: NA

cdr3_aa: CSGGQGNSYPYGYTF
cdr3_length: 15
v_call: TRBV29-1
clone_size: few

cdr3_aa: CASRETGAHYGYTF
cdr3_length: 14
v_call: TRBV7-2
clone_size: NA

cdr3_aa: CASSYADTQYF
cdr3_length: 11
v_call: TRBV7-2
clone_size: many

cdr3_aa: CATSRSRLEDTQYF
cdr3_length: 14
v_call: TRBV15
clone_size: few

cdr3_aa: CATSGRESTGELFF
cdr3_length: 14
v_call: TRBV24-1
clone_size: NA

cdr3_aa: CARSHPDRAYEQYF
cdr3_length: 14
v_call: TRBV7-9
clone_size: few

cdr3_aa: CASSLDSGANVLTF
cdr3_length: 14
v_call: TRBV5-1
clone_size: many

cdr3_aa: CASSSSIQGAYEQYF
cdr3_length: 15
v_call: TRBV5-1
clone_size: few

cdr3_aa: CASSYPGQGGTEAFF
cdr3_length: 15
v_call: TRBV6-6
clone_size: NA

cdr3_aa: CASALISGELFF
cdr3_length: 12
v_call: TRBV9
clone_size: NA

cdr3_aa: CSAKTGTAYEQYF
cdr3_length: 13
v_call: TRBV20-1
clone_size: few

cdr3_aa: CASSVATRTVNYGYTF
cdr3_length: 16
v_call: TRBV9
clone_size: NA

cdr3_aa: CASSTHNEQFF
cdr3_length: 11
v_call: TRBV7-9
clone_size: few

cdr3_aa: CASSSVPGAFF
cdr3_length: 11
v_call: TRBV28
clone_size: NA

cdr3_aa: CASSQSGRRADTQYF
cdr3_length: 15
v_call: TRBV6-1
clone_size: NA

cdr3_aa: CASSFRGKETQYF
cdr3_length: 13
v_call: TRBV7-2
clone_size: few

cdr3_aa: CASSERRISGNTIYF
cdr3_length: 15
v_call: TRBV6-1
clone_size: NA

cdr3_aa: CASREPGQGNYGYTF
cdr3_length: 15
v_call: TRBV19
clone_size: few

cdr3_aa: CASSLEGSYNEQFF
cdr3_length: 14
v_call: TRBV5-1
clone_size: many

cdr3_aa: CASSLTGMNYEQYF
cdr3_length: 14
v_call: TRBV5-1
clone_size: few

cdr3_aa: CASSFLTGAEKLFF
cdr3_length: 14
v_call: TRBV12-3/TRBV12-4
clone_size: NA

cdr3_aa: CASSFDGRSNQPQHF
cdr3_length: 15
v_call: TRBV12-3/TRBV12-4
clone_size: few

cdr3_aa: CASSLASWGQFF
cdr3_length: 12
v_call: TRBV12-3/TRBV12-4
clone_size: few

cdr3_aa: CASVDRNTEAFF
cdr3_length: 12
v_call: TRBV7-6
clone_size: few

cdr3_aa: CASSSAALRVDEQYF
cdr3_length: 15
v_call: TRBV27
clone_size: few

cdr3_aa: CASSYSGTSFQETQYF
cdr3_length: 16
v_call: TRBV25-1
clone_size: NA